The present entry profiles one T cell receptor (beta chain) with its context. The repertoire was sequenced with immunoSEQ multiplex PCR; TCRdb's copy has only in-frame clones and lacks some. Among 50,000 or so clones listed, over 65% were seen once. Germline V CDR1 and CDR2: SGHRS, YFSETQ. V lost 4 bases and J 0 bases, leaving 16 bases between the germline ends. The CDR3 runs to 16 residues. This entry is derived from a study of blood T cell repertoires in COVID-19. Study overall: From the United States, Italy and Spain came samples of acute and convalescent COVID-19.

The sequence derives from a man older than 75 with COVID-19, enrolled during active disease. The sequencing sample was made of peripheral blood. This chain links TRBV5-1 with TRBJ1-1, with D hard to call. The CDR3, as DNA: TGCGCCAGCAGCCCCGGCGAGGGAGGCGTGAACACTGAAGCTTTCTTT. Protein: CASSPGEGGVNTEAFF.